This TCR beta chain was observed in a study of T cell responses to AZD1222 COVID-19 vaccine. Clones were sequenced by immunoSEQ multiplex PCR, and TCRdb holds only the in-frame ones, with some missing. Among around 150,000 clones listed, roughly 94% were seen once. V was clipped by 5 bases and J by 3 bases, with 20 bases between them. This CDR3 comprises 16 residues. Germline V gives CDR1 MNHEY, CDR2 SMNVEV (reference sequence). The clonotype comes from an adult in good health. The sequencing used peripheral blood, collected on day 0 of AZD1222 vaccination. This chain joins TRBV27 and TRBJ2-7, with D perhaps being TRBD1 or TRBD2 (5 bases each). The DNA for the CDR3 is TGTGCCAGCAGTCTAGCTACAACAGGACGCCGCTACGAGCAGTACTTC. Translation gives CASSLATTGRRYEQYF.